The clone carrying this TCR beta chain has a count of ten or more. Its antigen is not known. The entry originates in a study of regulatory T cells in long-lasting Graves disease. Regarding the study as a whole: Possibly, too few samples lowered accuracy. Reduced TCR diversity was observed in persistent Graves' patients versus newly diagnosed patients.

The time point was: newly diagnosed GD, antithyroid drugs for less than 3 months. After RNA was extracted from PBMCs, the TCR library was made from it. HTBI primers from iRepertoire and Arm-PCR of CDR3 regions yielded the TCR beta libraries. From the multiplex PCR reads, TCRdb called clonotypes with MiXCR, one entry per CDR3 protein. The table records about 500,000 distinct CDR3 sequences, more than 10% of them present only once. This sample was shared with a second study, whose subject was T cells in Graves' hyperthyroidism and ophthalmopathy.

The specimen comprised peripheral blood mononuclear cells (PBMCs), sampled at new diagnosis, from a patient treated with antithyroid drugs. This TCR was sampled from a woman in her twenties or thirties with Graves disease.

The CDR3 region is CSASRGDNEKLFF. The CDR3 DNA is TGCAGTGCTAGTAGGGGGGATAATGAAAAACTGTTTTTT. This chain links TRBV20-1 with TRBJ1-4; D perhaps matches TRBD1 (6 bases). Germline V gives CDR1 DFQATT, CDR2 SNEGSKA (reference sequence). The V end lost 3 bases, the J end lost 4 bases, and 9 bases lay between the germline ends. The CDR3 totals 13 residues.